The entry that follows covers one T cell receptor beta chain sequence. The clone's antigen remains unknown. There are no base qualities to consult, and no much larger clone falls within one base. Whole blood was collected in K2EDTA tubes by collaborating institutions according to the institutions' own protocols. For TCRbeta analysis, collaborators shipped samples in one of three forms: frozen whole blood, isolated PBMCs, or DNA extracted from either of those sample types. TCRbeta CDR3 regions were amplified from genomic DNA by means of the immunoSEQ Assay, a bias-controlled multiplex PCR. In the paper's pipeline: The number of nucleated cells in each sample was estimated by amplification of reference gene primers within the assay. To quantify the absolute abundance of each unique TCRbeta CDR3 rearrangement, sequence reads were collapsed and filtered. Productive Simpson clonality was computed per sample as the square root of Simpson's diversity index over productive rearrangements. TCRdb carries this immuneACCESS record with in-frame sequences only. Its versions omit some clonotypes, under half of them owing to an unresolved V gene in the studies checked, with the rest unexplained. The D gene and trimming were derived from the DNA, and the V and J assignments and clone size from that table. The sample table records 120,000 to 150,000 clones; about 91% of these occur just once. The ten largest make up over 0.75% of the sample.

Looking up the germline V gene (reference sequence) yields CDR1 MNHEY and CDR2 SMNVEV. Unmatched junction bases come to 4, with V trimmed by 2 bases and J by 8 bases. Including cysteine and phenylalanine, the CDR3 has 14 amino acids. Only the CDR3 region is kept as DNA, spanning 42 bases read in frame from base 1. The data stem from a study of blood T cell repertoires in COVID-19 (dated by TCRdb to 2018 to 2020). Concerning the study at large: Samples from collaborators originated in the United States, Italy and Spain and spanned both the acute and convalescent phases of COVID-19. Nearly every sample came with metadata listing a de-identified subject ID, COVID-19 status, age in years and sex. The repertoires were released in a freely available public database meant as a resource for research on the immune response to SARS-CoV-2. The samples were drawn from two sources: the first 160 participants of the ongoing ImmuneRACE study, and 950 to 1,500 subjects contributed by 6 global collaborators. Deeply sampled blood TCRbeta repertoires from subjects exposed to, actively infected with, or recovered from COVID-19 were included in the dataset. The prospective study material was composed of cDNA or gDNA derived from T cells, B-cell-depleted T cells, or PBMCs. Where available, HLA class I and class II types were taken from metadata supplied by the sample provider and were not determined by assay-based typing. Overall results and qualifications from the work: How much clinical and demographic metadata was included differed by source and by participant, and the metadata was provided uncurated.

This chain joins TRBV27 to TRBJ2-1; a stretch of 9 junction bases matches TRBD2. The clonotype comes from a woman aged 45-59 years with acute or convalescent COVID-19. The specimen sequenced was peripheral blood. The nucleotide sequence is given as TGTGCCAGCAGTTTAGCGGGGGGGCTCTATGAGCAGTTCTTC. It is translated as CASSLAGGLYEQFF.